This T cell receptor (beta chain) emerged from a study of cytomegalovirus exposure and HLA in healthy donors (dated by TCRdb to about 2017). Regarding the research as a whole: An earlier analysis of several hundred of the donors reported 276 Gb of sequence data and around 100 million unique TCR beta sequences obtained from about 180 million T cells. Roughly 300 gigabases of sequencing data and 80 million or so unique TCR sequences were included in an early release covering under 650 HLA-typed donors. The genetic ancestry cluster associated with self-reported Caucasian donors included roughly four fifths of the roughly 400 genotyped donors. The study aimed to test whether signatures of past pathogen exposure could be identified by cataloging public T cell receptors. Using immunosequencing, the study profiled T cell repertoires from about 610 subjects and related those repertoires to cytomegalovirus serostatus. Along with the approximately 650-subject first cohort, a separate validation cohort of over 90 different subjects was used. High-throughput TCR immunosequencing, statistical association of individual TCRs with disease status, and machine learning were combined to predict cytomegalovirus infection status. A later analysis re-examined previously published TCR beta repertoires from around 670 donors and added high-resolution HLA genotyping to investigate patterns of TCR occurrence. In the later analysis, no new phenotypic data were used to find candidate immune exposures; instead, reliance was placed on TCR beta sequences and their occurrence across donors. An earlier analysis of several hundred of the donors applied high-throughput TCR beta sequencing to assess whether each TCR beta V gene segment acted as functional or pseudogenic. Donor age, sex, ethnicity and CMV serostatus were collected together with the repertoire data. A later genetic analysis took genome-wide SNP genotypes for 398 of the 666 donors and used that subset as a discovery cohort. All discovery cohort repertoires had been generated using a single sequencing platform. HLA typing covered class I and class II loci at four-digit resolution. Typing coverage differed by locus: A, B, C, DRB1 and DQB1 were typed in roughly 629-630 donors, DQA1 in about 500, DPA1 in approximately 610, and DPB1 in 472. Roughly 5 DR-DQ haplotypes were handled as single units for association and clustering, since linkage in the cohort was strong. Across roughly 420 genotyped donors of the cohort, an average of 235,054 unique TCR beta nucleotide sequences per donor were sequenced, and approximately 17% of those sequences were non-productive.

The library was generated by the immunoSEQ multiplex PCR assay. For the multiplex PCR, a mixture combining 60 forward primers for TCR Vbeta segments and 13 reverse primers for TCR Jbeta segments was used. Amplification of the CDR3 region of rearranged TCR beta genes was performed with a multiplex PCR assay on genomic DNA. On the Illumina HiSeq System, the amplified TCR beta libraries were sequenced as 87-base-pair reads. In the source study's methods: Across the 670 or so repertoires, a later analysis counted tens of millions of unique TCR beta chains, roughly 11 million of which were shared by at least two donors. A nearest-neighbor algorithm error-corrected the raw reads and collapsed the reads into unique sequences, merging closely related sequences to remove PCR and sequencing errors. To assign V, D and J gene segments, CDR3 sequences were aligned to IMGT reference sequences. For a sequence to be retained, a match of at least six nucleotides was required to both a V gene segment and a J gene segment. Rearrangements were classified as productive when the CDR3 lacked stop codons and remained in frame with V and J, and all other rearrangements were classified as non-productive. CDR3 was defined by IMGT convention, running from the second conserved V-encoded cysteine to the conserved J-encoded phenylalanine. The earlier analysis of about 590 of the donors excluded sequences that lacked an unambiguous match to a single V gene segment. In an earlier analysis of approximately 500 of the donors, a V segment was called functional when productive rearrangements were above 56.7%, and segregating when the standard deviation between donors exceeded 5%. To diagnose cytomegalovirus status from the catalog of TCR beta chain sequences, a statistical classification framework was built. In a later analysis, TCR nucleotide sequences were compared against IMGT/GENE-DB human TR gene sequences so that V and J genes could be assigned. A later analysis assigned CDR3 sequences and most-parsimonious VDJ recombination scenarios with the TCRdist pipeline. In a later analysis, every TCR beta chain was defined by the combination of its CDR3 amino acid sequence and its V-gene family, and reads without a unique V-gene family were dropped. In a later analysis, fewer than 650 highly shared, low-generation-probability nucleotide sequences were removed to address suspected cross-contamination and a sequencing artifact. In a later analysis, a clonal expansion index for each public chain was calculated from normalized within-repertoire ranks of inferred template counts. Generation probabilities in a later analysis came from a VDJ recombination model fitted to out-of-frame rearrangements, and those results were checked against IGoR. In a later analysis, TCR-TCR, TCR-HLA and TCR-CMV co-occurrence was scored with hypergeometric tests, and a repertoire-size bias correction was applied to TCR pairs. To estimate false discovery rates, a later analysis permuted the HLA or CMV assignments 20 times. In a later analysis, co-occurring TCRs were grouped using DBSCAN, with TCRdist sequence similarity added in when clustering inside HLA-allele-positive subsets. Repertoires with fewer than 30,000 or more than 120,000 public chains were left out of co-occurrence clustering, as were several repertoires with anomalous nucleotide sharing. TCRdb provides this immuneACCESS table in a form limited to in-frame rearrangements. Some clones are lacking; in checked studies, under half of them reflect an unresolved V gene, and why the rest are absent is not known. Clone size and the V and J calls come from that table; the DNA yielded D and trimming. In this sample the table shows around 180,000 clones, less than 85% of which occur a single time. The top ten clones comprise around 5.4% of the sample.

The cohort consisted of 666 healthy bone marrow donors. At the time of sampling, every cohort member was nominally healthy, though immune exposures that went unrecorded were likely present. The donor tested CMV seronegative, placing the donor among the 300 to 450 seronegative members of the cohort. A peripheral blood sample was collected from each donor, and TCR beta sequencing was performed on peripheral blood mononuclear cells. The Qiagen DNeasy Blood Extraction Kit was used to extract genomic DNA from the blood cell samples. This clone is a singleton in its sample. The antigen it binds to is not known. No much larger clone exists at a distance of one base, and base qualities are not known. Overall results and qualifications from the work: A later analysis associated 17,000 or so TCR beta sequences with specific HLA alleles at a false discovery rate of 0.05. In vitro tests confirmed that a few of the cytomegalovirus-associated TCR beta chains recognize cytomegalovirus antigens. HLA typing was unavailable for some donors at each locus, so association tests used only the typed subset. In an earlier analysis of around 600 of the donors, most TCR beta V segments were observed in productive rearrangements about 87% or about 30% of the time, broadly matching IMGT annotations. A later analysis reported that several top co-occurrence clusters appeared linked to parvovirus B19, influenza, CMV and Epstein-Barr virus. In a later genetic analysis, a missense DCLRE1C variant was associated with V-gene and J-gene trimming of TCR beta chains, and the association was replicated in an independent cohort. In this cohort, only TCR beta chains were sequenced, and detectable features were limited by the absence of alpha or paired-chain data. Strong co-occurrence of HLA alleles, especially DR and DQ, made assigning TCR associations to individual alleles difficult. The authors suggested that the approach could potentially be extended to other disease states and immunological phenotypes. The classifier was reported to diagnose cytomegalovirus status with high specificity and sensitivity in both the original and validation cohorts. According to a later genetic analysis, donors in an Asian-associated ancestry cluster had fewer N-insertions in productive TCRs than the approximately 650-donor mean. The presence/absence analyses assumed that sequencing depth was roughly uniform across donors, and that assumption may not be true. According to a later analysis, TCR association rates differed among HLA loci, with DRB1 alleles showing the most associated TCRs and HLA-C alleles showing the fewest. While some public TCRs were present in many individuals, most TCR sequences turned up only very rarely across donors. Linkage disequilibrium might explain the correlated functional status among segregating V segments, but an unknown experimental factor could not be excluded. The only immune exposure information available for the cohort was CMV serostatus. The sequencing pipeline was judged likely to have produced a cluster of highly shared sequence variants as a technical artifact. Because counts were too low, roughly 17 rarely observed V segments, including chromosome 9 orphons, were left out of the earlier analysis of about 620 of the donors. In a later analysis, HLA-associated TCR beta chains were found to be more clonally expanded and to have lower generation probabilities than equally common non-associated chains. A further reported finding was that TCR beta sequences accurately predicted the HLA-A and HLA-B alleles for most subjects in the first cohort. In a later analysis, most CMV-associated TCR beta chains were found to appear HLA-restricted, with HLA associations seemingly driven largely by CMV exposure. In the study, 164 TCR beta chains were listed as associated with cytomegalovirus.

This receptor was taken from a man between 40 and 49 years old in good health and CMV-seronegative. Sequencing was done on a sample of PBMCs.

This receptor carries the CDR3 CASSAKRSQGEKLFF. The nucleotides are TGTGCCAGTAGTGCAAAGAGGTCACAGGGGGAAAAACTGTTTTTT. The chain links TRBV19 with TRBJ1-4, with 7 middle bases fitting TRBD1. Relative to germline, V is missing 5 bases and J is missing 8 bases, with 11 bases of the junction outside any gene match. The CDR3, from cysteine to phenylalanine, totals 15 residues. Only CDR3 DNA is held: 45 bases, read in frame from base 1. CDR1 LNHDA and CDR2 SQIVND are derived from the germline V gene (reference sequence).